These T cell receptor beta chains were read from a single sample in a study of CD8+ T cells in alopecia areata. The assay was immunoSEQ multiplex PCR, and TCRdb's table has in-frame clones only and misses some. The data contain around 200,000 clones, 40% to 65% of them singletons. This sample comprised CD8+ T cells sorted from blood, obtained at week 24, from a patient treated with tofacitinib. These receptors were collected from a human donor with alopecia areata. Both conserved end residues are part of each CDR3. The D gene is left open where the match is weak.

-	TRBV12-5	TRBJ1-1	CASGSNTGTFNTEAFF
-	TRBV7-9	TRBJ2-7	CASSPTGPRRYEQYF
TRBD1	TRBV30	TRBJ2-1	CAWSVNRGNEQFF
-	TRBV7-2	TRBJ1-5	CASSPRENQPQHF
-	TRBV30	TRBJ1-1	CAWILGGYTEAFF
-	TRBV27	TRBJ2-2	CASSLSRTTGELFF
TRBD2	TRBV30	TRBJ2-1	CAWTSGGLGEQFF
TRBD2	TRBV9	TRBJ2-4	CASSDIAGAGGIQYF
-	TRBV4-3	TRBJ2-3	CASSQTRADTQYF
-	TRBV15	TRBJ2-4	CATSRDEGGRLAKNIQYF
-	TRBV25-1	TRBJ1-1	CASSETAKGLEAFF
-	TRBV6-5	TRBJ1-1	CASRVGVQSEAFF
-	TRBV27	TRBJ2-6	CASSILSSGANVLTF
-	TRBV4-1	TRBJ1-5	CASSQEPGQYSNQPQHF
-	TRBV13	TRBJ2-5	CASSLRGEETQYF
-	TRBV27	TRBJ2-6	CASSFVDSGANVLTF
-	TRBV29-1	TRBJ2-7	CSVEDRYEQYF
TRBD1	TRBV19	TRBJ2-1	CASSSSGQGNNEQFF
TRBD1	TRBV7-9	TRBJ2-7	CASRPRQGFEQYF
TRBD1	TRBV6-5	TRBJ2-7	CASSEDRVLTEQYF
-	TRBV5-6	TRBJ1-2	CASSLGFDRTNIYTF
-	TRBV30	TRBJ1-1	CAWRENTEAFF
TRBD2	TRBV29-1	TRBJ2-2	CSVLLAVNTGELFF
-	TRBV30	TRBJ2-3	CASTVRSTDTQYF
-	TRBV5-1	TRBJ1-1	CASSLAQSEAFF
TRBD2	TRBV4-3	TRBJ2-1	CASSQDGSSGVYNEQFF
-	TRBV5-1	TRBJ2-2	CASSFGQRPNTGELFF
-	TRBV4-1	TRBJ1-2	CASSQPPINYGYTF
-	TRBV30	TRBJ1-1	CAWRSGPLHMNTEAFF
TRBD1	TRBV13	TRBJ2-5	CASSLGTEQETQYF
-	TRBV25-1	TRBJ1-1	CASSDPNTEAFF
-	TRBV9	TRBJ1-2	CASTSGAEGYTF
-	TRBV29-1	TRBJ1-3	CSVDGSDGNTIYF
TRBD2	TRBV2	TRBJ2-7	CASSPPAGYEQYF
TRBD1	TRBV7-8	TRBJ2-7	CASSLEGRLDRTYEQYF
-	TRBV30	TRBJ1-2	CAWSTGAGIYGYTF
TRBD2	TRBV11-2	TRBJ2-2	CASSHPDGGAFNGELFF
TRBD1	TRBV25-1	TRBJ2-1	CASRAGGYNEQFF
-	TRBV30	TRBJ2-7	CAWSESGVIYEQYF
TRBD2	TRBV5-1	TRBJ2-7	CASSLSSGAYEQYF